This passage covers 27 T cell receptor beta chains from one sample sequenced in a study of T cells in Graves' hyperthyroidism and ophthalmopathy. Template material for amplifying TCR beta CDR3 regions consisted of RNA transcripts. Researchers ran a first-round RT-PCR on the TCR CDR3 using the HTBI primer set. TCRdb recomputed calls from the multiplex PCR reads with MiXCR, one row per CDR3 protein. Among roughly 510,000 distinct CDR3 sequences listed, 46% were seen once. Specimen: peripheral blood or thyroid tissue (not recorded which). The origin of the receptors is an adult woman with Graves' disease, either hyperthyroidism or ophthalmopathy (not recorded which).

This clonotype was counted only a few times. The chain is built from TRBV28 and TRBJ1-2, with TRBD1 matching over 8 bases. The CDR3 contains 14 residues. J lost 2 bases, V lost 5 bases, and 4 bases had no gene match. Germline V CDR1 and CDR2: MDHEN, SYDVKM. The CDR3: CASSGQGWNYGYTF. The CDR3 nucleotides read TGTGCCAGCAGTGGACAGGGTTGGAACTATGGCTACACCTTC.

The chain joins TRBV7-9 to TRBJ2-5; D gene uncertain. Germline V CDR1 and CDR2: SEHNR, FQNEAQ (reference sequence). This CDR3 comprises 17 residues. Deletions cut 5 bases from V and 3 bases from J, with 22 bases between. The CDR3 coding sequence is TGTGCCAGCAGCAGCCAGCGCCGCTCAGTTAGGGAAGAGACCCAGTACTTC. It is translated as CASSSQRRSVREETQYF. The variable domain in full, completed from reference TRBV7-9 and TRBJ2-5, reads DTGVSQNPRHKITKRGQNVTFRCDPISEHNRLYWYRQTLGQGPEFLTYFQNEAQLEKSRLLSDRFSAERPKGSFSTLEIQRTEQGDSAMYLCASSSQRRSVREETQYFGPGTRLLVL.

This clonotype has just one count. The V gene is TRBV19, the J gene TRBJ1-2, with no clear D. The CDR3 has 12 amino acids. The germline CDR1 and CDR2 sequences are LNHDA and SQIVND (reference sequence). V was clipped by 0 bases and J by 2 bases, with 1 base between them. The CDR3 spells CASSIENYGYTF. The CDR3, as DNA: TGTGCCAGTAGTATAGAGAACTATGGCTACACCTTC.

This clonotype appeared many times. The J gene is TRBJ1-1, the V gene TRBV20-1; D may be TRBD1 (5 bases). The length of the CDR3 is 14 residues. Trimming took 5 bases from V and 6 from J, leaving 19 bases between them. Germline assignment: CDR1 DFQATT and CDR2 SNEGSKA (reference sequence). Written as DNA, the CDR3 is TGCAGTGCTCGACCCGGGGCCGCCGGCCCTGAAGCTTTCTTT. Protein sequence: CSARPGAAGPEAFF.

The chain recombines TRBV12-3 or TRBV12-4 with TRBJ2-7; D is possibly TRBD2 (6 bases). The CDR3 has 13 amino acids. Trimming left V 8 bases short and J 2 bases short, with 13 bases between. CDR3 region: CASGETGAYEQYF. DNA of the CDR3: TGTGCCAGCGGTGAAACGGGGGCCTACGAGCAGTACTTC.

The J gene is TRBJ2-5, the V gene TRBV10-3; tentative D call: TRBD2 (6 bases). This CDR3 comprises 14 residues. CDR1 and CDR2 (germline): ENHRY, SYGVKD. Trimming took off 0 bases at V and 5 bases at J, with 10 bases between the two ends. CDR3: CAISESGGFETQYF. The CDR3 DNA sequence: TGTGCCATCAGTGAGTCCGGGGGTTTCGAGACCCAGTACTTC.

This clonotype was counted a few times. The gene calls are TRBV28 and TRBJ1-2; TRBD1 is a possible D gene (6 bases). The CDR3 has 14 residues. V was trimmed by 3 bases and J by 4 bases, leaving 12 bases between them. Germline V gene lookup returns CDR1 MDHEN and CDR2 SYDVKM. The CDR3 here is CASSLGGGRYGYTF. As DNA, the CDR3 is TGTGCCAGCAGTTTGGGGGGGGGCCGCTATGGCTACACCTTC.

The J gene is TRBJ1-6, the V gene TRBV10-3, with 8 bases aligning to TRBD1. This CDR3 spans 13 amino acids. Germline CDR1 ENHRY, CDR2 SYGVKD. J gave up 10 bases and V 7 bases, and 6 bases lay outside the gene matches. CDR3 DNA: TGTGCCATCACGGACAGGGAGCACTCACCCCTCCACTTT. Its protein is CAITDREHSPLHF.

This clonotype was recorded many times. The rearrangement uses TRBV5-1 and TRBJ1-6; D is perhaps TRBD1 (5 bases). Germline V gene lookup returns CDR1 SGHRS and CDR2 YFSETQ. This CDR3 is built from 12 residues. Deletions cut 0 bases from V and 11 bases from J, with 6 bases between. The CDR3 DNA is TGCGCCAGCAGCTTGGGGGGGGCACCCCTCCACTTT. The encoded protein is CASSLGGAPLHF.

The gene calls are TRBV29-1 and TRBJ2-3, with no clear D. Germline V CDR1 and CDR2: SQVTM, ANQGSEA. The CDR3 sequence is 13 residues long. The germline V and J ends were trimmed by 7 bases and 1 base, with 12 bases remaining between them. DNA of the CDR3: TGCAGCGCCCCCGTGGGTGGCACAGATACGCAGTATTTT. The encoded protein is CSAPVGGTDTQYF.

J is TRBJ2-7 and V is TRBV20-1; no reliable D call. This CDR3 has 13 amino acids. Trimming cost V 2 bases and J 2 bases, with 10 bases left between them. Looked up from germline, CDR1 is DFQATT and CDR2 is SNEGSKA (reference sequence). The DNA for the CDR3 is TGCAGTGCTAGATACCTAAGGCCCTACGAGCAGTACTTC. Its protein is CSARYLRPYEQYF.

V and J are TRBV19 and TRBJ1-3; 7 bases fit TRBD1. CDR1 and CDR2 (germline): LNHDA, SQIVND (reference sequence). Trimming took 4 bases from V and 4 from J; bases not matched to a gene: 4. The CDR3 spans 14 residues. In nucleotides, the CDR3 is TGTGCCAGTAGTACGACAGGGATGGGAAACACCATATATTTT. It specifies CASSTTGMGNTIYF.

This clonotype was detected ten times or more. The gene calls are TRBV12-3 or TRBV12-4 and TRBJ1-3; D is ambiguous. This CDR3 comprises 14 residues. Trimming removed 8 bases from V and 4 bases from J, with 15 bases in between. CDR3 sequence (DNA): TGTGCCAGCCGATGGGATGTTTCGGGAAACACCATATATTTT. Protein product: CASRWDVSGNTIYF.

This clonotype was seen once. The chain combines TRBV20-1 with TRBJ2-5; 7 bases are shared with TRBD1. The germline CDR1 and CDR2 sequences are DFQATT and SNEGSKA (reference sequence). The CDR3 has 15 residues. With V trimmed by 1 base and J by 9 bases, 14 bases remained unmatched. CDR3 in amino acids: CSARGGGRGAQPQYF. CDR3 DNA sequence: TGCAGTGCTAGAGGAGGGGGCAGGGGCGCTCAGCCCCAGTACTTC.

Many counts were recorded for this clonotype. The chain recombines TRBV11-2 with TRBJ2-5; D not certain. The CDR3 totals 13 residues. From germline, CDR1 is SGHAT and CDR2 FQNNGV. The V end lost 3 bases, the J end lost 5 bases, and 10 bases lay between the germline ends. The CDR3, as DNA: TGTGCCAGCAGCTTTGTGCAGTCGGAGACCCAGTACTTC. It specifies CASSFVQSETQYF.

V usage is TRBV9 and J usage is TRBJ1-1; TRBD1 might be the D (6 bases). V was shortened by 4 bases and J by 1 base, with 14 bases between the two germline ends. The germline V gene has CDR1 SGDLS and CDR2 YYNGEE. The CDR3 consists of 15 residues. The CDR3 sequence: CASSPPGTTNTEAFF. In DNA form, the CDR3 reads TGTGCCAGCAGCCCCCCCGGGACAACGAACACTGAAGCTTTCTTT.

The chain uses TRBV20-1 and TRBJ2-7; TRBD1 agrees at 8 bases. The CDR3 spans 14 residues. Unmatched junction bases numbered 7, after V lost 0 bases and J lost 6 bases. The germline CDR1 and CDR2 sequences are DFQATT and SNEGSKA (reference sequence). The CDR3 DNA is TGCAGTGCTAGAGATTTGGGGACAGGAGGCGAGCAGTACTTC. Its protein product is CSARDLGTGGEQYF.

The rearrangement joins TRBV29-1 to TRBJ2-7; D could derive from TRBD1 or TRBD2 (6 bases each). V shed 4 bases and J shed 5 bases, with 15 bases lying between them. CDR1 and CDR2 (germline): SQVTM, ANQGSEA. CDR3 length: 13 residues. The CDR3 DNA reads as TGCAGCGTTGGACGGGGGCGAGACGACGAGCAGTACTTC. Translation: CSVGRGRDDEQYF.

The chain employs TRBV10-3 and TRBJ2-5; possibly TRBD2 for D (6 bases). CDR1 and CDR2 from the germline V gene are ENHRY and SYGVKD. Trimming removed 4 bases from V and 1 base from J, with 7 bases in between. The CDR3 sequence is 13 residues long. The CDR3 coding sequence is TGTGCCATCAGTGGGGAGGTCCAAGAGACCCAGTACTTC. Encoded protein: CAISGEVQETQYF.

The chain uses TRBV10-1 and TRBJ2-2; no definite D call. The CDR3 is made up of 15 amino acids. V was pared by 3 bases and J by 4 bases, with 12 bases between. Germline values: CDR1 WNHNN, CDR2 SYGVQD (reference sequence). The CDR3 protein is CASSDTVQPTGELFF. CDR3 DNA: TGCGCCAGCAGTGATACGGTACAGCCCACCGGGGAGCTGTTTTTT.

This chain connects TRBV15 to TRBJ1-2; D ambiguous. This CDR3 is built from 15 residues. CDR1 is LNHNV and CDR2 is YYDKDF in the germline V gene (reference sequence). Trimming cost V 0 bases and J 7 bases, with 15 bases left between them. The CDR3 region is CATSRDPTQESGYTF. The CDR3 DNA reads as TGTGCCACCAGCAGAGACCCTACCCAGGAGTCTGGCTACACCTTC.

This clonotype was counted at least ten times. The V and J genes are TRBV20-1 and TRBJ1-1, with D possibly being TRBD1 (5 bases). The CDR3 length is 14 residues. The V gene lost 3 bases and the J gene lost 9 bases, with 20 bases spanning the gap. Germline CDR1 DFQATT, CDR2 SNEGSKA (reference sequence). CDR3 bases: TGCAGTGCTAGTTTTATTGGGAGTGGGACTAAAGCTTTCTTT. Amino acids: CSASFIGSGTKAFF.

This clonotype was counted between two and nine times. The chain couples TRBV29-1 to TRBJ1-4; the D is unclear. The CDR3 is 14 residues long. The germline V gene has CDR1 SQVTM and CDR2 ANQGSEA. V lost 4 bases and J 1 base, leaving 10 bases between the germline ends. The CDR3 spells CSVAAAETNEKLFF. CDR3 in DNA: TGCAGCGTTGCGGCGGCGGAAACTAATGAAAAACTGTTTTTT.

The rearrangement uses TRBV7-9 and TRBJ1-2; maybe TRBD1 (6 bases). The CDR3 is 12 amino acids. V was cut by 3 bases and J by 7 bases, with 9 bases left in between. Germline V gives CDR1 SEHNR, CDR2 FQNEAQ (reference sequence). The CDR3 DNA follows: TGTGCCAGCAGCTTTGGGACAAGTGGCTACACCTTC. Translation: CASSFGTSGYTF.

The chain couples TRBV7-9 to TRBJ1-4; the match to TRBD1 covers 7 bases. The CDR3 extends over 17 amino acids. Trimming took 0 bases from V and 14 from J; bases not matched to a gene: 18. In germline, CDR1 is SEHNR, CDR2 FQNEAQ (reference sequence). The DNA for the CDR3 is TGTGCCAGCAGCTTAGCAGGGGGCGCTTGGAGGGGGCAGCAGCTGTTTTTT. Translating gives CASSLAGGAWRGQQLFF.

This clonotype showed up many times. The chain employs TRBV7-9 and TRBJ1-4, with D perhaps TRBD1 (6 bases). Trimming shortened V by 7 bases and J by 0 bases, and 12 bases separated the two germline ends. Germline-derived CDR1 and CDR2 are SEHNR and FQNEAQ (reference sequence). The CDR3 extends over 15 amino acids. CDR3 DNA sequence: TGTGCCAGCACCCCTGAGGGGGCAACTAATGAAAAACTGTTTTTT. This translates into CASTPEGATNEKLFF. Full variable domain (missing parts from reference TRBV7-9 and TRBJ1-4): DTGVSQNPRHKITKRGQNVTFRCDPISEHNRLYWYRQTLGQGPEFLTYFQNEAQLEKSRLLSDRFSAERPKGSFSTLEIQRTEQGDSAMYLCASTPEGATNEKLFFGSGTQLSVL.

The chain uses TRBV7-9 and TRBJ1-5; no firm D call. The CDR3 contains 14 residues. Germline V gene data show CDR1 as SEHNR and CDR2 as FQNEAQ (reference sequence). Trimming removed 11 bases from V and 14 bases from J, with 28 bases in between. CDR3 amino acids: CAEENERERSYEHF. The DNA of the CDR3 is TGTGCCGAGGAGAACGAGCGGGAGCGCAGTTACGAGCATTTT. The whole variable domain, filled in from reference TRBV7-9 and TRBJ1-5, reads DTGVSQNPRHKITKRGQNVTFRCDPISEHNRLYWYRQTLGQGPEFLTYFQNEAQLEKSRLLSDRFSAERPKGSFSTLEIQRTEQGDSAMYLCAEENERERSYEHFGDGTRLSIL.